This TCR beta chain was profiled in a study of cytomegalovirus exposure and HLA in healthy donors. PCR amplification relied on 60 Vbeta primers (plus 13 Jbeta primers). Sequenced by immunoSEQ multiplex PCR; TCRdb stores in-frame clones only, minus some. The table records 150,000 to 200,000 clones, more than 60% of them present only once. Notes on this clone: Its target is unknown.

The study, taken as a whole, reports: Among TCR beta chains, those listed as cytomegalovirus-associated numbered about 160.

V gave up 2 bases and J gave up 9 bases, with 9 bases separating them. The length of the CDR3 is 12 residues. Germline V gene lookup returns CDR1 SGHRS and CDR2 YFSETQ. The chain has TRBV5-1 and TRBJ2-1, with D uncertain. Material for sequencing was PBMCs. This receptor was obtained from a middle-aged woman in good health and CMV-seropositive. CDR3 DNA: TGCGCCAGCAGCTTTGTCGGGTTTGAGCAGTTCTTC. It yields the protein CASSFVGFEQFF.